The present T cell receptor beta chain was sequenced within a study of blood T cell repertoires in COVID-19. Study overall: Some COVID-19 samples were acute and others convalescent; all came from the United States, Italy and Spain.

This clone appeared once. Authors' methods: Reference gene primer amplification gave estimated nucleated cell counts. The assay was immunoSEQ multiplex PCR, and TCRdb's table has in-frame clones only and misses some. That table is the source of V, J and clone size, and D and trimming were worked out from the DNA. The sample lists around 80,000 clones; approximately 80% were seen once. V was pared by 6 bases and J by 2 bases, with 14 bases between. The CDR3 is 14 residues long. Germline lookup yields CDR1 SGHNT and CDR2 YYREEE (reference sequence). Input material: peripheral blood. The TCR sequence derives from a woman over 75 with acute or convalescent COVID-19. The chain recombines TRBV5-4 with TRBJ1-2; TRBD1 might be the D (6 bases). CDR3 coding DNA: TGTGCCAGCACCATACAGGGAGGGAACTATGGCTACACCTTC. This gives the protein CASTIQGGNYGYTF.